A selection of T cell receptor beta chains follows, all from one sample in a study of long-term antiretroviral therapy in people with HIV. TCRdb's copy holds only in-frame clones and misses some; the assay was immunoSEQ multiplex PCR. The table records almost 25,000 clones, around 83% of them present only once. The material sequenced was unsorted PBMCs, taken 3 years after starting antiretroviral therapy. All receptors come from a man between 45 and 60 years old with HIV. CDR3s include the opening cysteine and the closing phenylalanine or tryptophan. D genes are given only for firm matches. Clone size is shown for a subset of rows, as once, few, many or a class of expanded clone.

J,V,size,D,DNA,CDR3
TRBJ1-5,TRBV18,NA,NA,TGTGCCAGCTCACCACCGCCCCGGGACGTAGATAGCAATCAGCCCCAGCATTTT,CASSPPPRDVDSNQPQHF
TRBJ2-3,TRBV7-2,NA,NA,TGTGCCAGCAGCCCCCGGAAGCGTGTCACAGATACGCAGTATTTT,CASSPRKRVTDTQYF
TRBJ2-7,TRBV7-2,NA,NA,TGTGCCAGCAGCCTTGCCACCGACTCCTACGAGCAGTACTTC,CASSLATDSYEQYF
TRBJ2-2,TRBV19,NA,TRBD2,TGTGCCAGTAGTCCCCTCTGGACTAGCAGGTATACGAACACCGGGGAGCTGTTTTTT,CASSPLWTSRYTNTGELFF
TRBJ2-3,TRBV12-5,NA,TRBD2,TGTGCTAGTGGTTTGATTAATCCCGGGACTAGCGGGATCTTCACAGATACGCAGTATTTT,CASGLINPGTSGIFTDTQYF
TRBJ2-2,TRBV11-2,NA,NA,TGTGCCAGCAGCTCTAGCCCCGGGGAGCTGTTTTTT,CASSSSPGELFF
TRBJ2-5,TRBV6-1,NA,TRBD2,TGTGCCAGCAGTGAGTGGGGGGGGAGCGGCCAAGAGACCCAGTACTTC,CASSEWGGSGQETQYF
TRBJ2-7,TRBV7-9,NA,NA,TGTGCCAGCAGCTTAGCCGGGGTAGAGTACGAGCAGTACTTC,CASSLAGVEYEQYF
TRBJ1-1,TRBV4-1,NA,NA,TGCGCCAGCAGCCAAGGCGCTGGGGGCCTAAAATACACTGAAGCTTTCTTT,CASSQGAGGLKYTEAFF
TRBJ2-7,TRBV15,NA,NA,TGTGCCACCAGCAGAGATTTCCGCTCCTACGAGCAGTACTTC,CATSRDFRSYEQYF
TRBJ2-7,TRBV19,NA,NA,TGTGCCGCCCAGGACAGATTATCCTACGAGCAGTACTTC,CAAQDRLSYEQYF
TRBJ1-1,TRBV27,once,NA,TGTGCCAGCAGTTTAAGGGGGGTTTCCACTGAAGCTTTCTTT,CASSLRGVSTEAFF
TRBJ1-1,TRBV5-1,few,NA,TGCGCCAGCAGCTTAGGACAGACCAACACTGAAGCTTTCTTT,CASSLGQTNTEAFF
TRBJ2-2,TRBV28,NA,TRBD1,TGTGCCAGCACCGACAGGGCCGGGGAGCTGTTTTTT,CASTDRAGELFF
TRBJ2-7,TRBV6-5,NA,TRBD1,TGTGCCAGCAGTCCGACAGGGATCAAGGTCTACGAGCAGTACTTC,CASSPTGIKVYEQYF
TRBJ2-1,TRBV2,NA,TRBD1,TGTGCCAGCCAACAGGGGACAGTCTATGAGCAGTTCTTC,CASQQGTVYEQFF
TRBJ1-3,TRBV10-3,NA,NA,TGTGCCATCAGCGCGACATCTCCCTCTGGAAACACCATATATTTT,CAISATSPSGNTIYF
TRBJ2-1,TRBV7-9,NA,NA,TGTGCCAGCAGCCTACCCATCAGGGCGGGACTTAACAATGAGCAGTTCTTC,CASSLPIRAGLNNEQFF
TRBJ1-1,TRBV7-9,NA,TRBD1,TGTGCCAGCATTGCAGGGGGCGAGACTGAAGCTTTCTTT,CASIAGGETEAFF
TRBJ2-7,TRBV15,few,TRBD1,TGTGCCACCAGCCGGACAGGAGTGCACGAGCAGTACTTC,CATSRTGVHEQYF
TRBJ2-7,TRBV19,NA,NA,TGTGCCAGTAGTGTATTCGCACATACCTACGAGCAGTACTTC,CASSVFAHTYEQYF
TRBJ1-1,TRBV18,NA,NA,TGTGCCAGCTCACCAGGGACACCCAACACTGAAGCTTTCTTT,CASSPGTPNTEAFF
TRBJ1-1,TRBV7-3,NA,NA,TGTGCCAGCAGCGCGCAGGGGTTCACTGAAGCTTTCTTT,CASSAQGFTEAFF
TRBJ2-7,TRBV4-1,once,TRBD2,TGCGCCAGCAGCCAAGCCGAGCGGGGGGCGGCCTACGAGCAGTACTTC,CASSQAERGAAYEQYF
TRBJ1-1,TRBV5-1,NA,NA,TGCGCCAGCAGCTTGACGAGGGGCGAAACTGAAGCTTTCTTT,CASSLTRGETEAFF
TRBJ1-2,TRBV6-1,NA,NA,TGTGCCAGCAGTGAATCCGACAGCAACTATGGCTACACCTTC,CASSESDSNYGYTF
TRBJ1-5,TRBV30,once,NA,TGTGCCTGGAGTGAGGGGGGCAGCAATCAGCCCCAGCATTTT,CAWSEGGSNQPQHF
TRBJ2-3,TRBV9,NA,TRBD2,TGTGCCAGCAGCGCCGGGGGTAGCGGGGGGTCCACAGATACGCAGTATTTT,CASSAGGSGGSTDTQYF
TRBJ1-1,TRBV6-1,NA,NA,TGTGCCAGCAGTGGTTTTTGGGACACTGAAGCTTTCTTT,CASSGFWDTEAFF
TRBJ2-4,TRBV15,NA,TRBD2,TGTGCCACCAGCAGAGATAGCGGGGGCGGAATTGGAGCGGCCAAAAACATTCAGTACTTC,CATSRDSGGGIGAAKNIQYF
TRBJ2-7,TRBV28,NA,TRBD1,TGTGCCAGCAGTTTATGGAAGGACAGGCAAGACGAGCAGTACTTC,CASSLWKDRQDEQYF
TRBJ2-1,TRBV18,NA,NA,TGTGCCAGCCGGATCGGACCGGGAGCCTACAATGAGCAGTTCTTC,CASRIGPGAYNEQFF
TRBJ1-4,TRBV7-9,NA,NA,TGTGCCAGCAGGCAACCGGGCCGAGAGAATGGAAAACTGTTTTTT,CASRQPGRENGKLFF
TRBJ2-5,TRBV18,NA,TRBD1,TGTGCCAGCTCATCGATTACAGGGGGCCAAGAGACCCAGTACTTC,CASSSITGGQETQYF
TRBJ2-3,TRBV9,once,NA,TGTGCCAGCAGCGTTGACAGGCCGAGCACAGATACGCAGTATTTT,CASSVDRPSTDTQYF
TRBJ1-2,TRBV7-6,few,TRBD1,TGTGCCAGCAGCTTGGACAGGGAAGGCGGCTACACCTTC,CASSLDREGGYTF
TRBJ1-2,TRBV6-6,NA,NA,TGTGCCAGCAGGCCCGGGGGGGAGGTCAACTATGGCTACACCTTC,CASRPGGEVNYGYTF
TRBJ1-4,TRBV2,NA,NA,TGTGCCAGCAGCTGGGCAGGGAGGAGTGAAAAACTGTTTTTT,CASSWAGRSEKLFF
TRBJ1-5,TRBV23-1,NA,TRBD1,TGCGCCAGCCTTCCTAAGGGGGCGACAGACCCTAGCAATCAGCCCCAGCATTTT,CASLPKGATDPSNQPQHF
TRBJ2-7,TRBV2,NA,NA,TGTGCCAGCAGTAGCGGGACAGAGAACGAGCAGTACTTC,CASSSGTENEQYF
TRBJ1-1,TRBV18,NA,NA,TGTGCCAGCTCACTCGGACGCAGGGGTGGAACTGAAGCTTTCTTT,CASSLGRRGGTEAFF
TRBJ2-5,TRBV13,once,TRBD2,TGTGCCAGCAGCTTATCTAGCGGGAGTTTGGAGACCCAGTACTTC,CASSLSSGSLETQYF
TRBJ1-5,TRBV11-2,NA,TRBD1,TGTGCCAGCAGCCCAGGGGGAGGGAGGCAGCCCCAGCATTTT,CASSPGGGRQPQHF
TRBJ1-4,TRBV19,NA,TRBD1,TGTGCCAGTAGTATAGAGGACAGGCGGCATGAAAAACTGTTTTTT,CASSIEDRRHEKLFF
TRBJ1-1,TRBV27,NA,NA,TGTGCCAGCAGTTTCTACCCCCCGGACAGATACACTGAAGCTTTCTTT,CASSFYPPDRYTEAFF